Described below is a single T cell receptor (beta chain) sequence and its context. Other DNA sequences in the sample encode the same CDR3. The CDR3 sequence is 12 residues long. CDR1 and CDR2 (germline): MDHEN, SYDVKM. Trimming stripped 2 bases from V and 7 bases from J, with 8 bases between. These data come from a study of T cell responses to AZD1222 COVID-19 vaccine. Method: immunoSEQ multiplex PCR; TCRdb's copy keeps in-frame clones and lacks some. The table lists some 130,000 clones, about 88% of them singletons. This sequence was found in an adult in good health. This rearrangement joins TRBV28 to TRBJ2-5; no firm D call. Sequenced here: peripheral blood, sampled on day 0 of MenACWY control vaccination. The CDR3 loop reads CASSLVVGTQYF. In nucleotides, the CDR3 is TGTGCCAGCAGTTTAGTTGTTGGGACCCAGTACTTC.